This T cell receptor beta chain was captured in a study of blood T cells in healthy people across ages. For the second PCR, which ran for about 6 to 11 cycles, a sample-barcoded 5' primer and a J-beta primer mix were used. TCRdb redid the calling of the 5' RACE reads with MiXCR, one entry per CDR3 protein. The table lists roughly 1,700,000 distinct CDR3 sequences, under 30% of them singletons. Total RNA extraction produced at least 5 micrograms (per sample) for the study. This clonotype was seen many times. What it recognizes is unknown. Trimming cost V 5 bases and J 3 bases; bases outside gene matches: 6. The CDR3 has 15 residues. Germline assignment: CDR1 SGHTA and CDR2 FQGNSA. General observations from the study: A conclusive naive versus antigen-experienced comparison was prevented by the unsorted PBMCs.

The clonotype originates from a woman aged 25 to 39 in good health. This chain links TRBV7-2 with TRBJ2-7; TRBD1 agrees at 11 bases. The specimen was blood. The CDR3 DNA sequence: TGTGCCAGCAGCCAATCCGGGACAGGGGGCTACGAGCAGTACTTC. Protein sequence: CASSQSGTGGYEQYF.